The 12 T cell receptor beta chains below come from one sample, sequenced in a study of Graves' ophthalmopathy and Graves' hyperthyroidism. Amplified material comprised TCR beta CDR3 regions derived from RNA transcripts. HTBI-primed first-round RT-PCR preceded second-round multiplex PCR. TCRdb reprocessed the multiplex PCR reads via MiXCR and lists one record per CDR3 protein. The sample yields 200,000 to 250,000 distinct CDR3 sequences, around 45% seen once. The sequencing sample was made of peripheral blood. These receptors were collected from an adult man with Graves' ophthalmopathy.

The chain uses TRBV25-1 and TRBJ1-5, with D perhaps matching TRBD1 (5 bases). This CDR3 contains 14 residues. Per the germline V gene, CDR1 is MGHDK and CDR2 is SYGVNS. V lost 6 bases, J lost 4 bases, and 13 bases lay in between. The CDR3 DNA reads TGTGCCAGCAGCCTTTCGGGGGGGAATCAGCCCCAGCATTTT. It codes for CASSLSGGNQPQHF.

In this sample, this clonotype turned up once. The chain couples TRBV20-1 to TRBJ1-1, with 11 bases aligning to TRBD1. The germline CDR1 and CDR2 sequences are DFQATT and SNEGSKA (reference sequence). This CDR3 region has 14 residues. With 6 bases clipped from V and 5 bases from J, the junction kept 8 bases outside the gene matches. The CDR3 region has the DNA TGCAGTGCCCTTAGGACAGGGGGCCGTACTGAAGCTTTCTTT. Translated, it gives CSALRTGGRTEAFF.

This sequence joins TRBV7-2 and TRBJ1-1; D gene ambiguous. The ends were cut back, 3 bases at V and 1 base at J, with 6 bases in the middle. Germline V gene sequence: CDR1 SGHTA, CDR2 FQGNSA. This CDR3 is 13 amino acids long. The CDR3 sequence is CASSFERNTEAFF. DNA for the CDR3: TGTGCCAGCAGCTTCGAAAGGAACACTGAAGCTTTCTTT. The whole variable domain, remainder taken from reference TRBV7-2 and TRBJ1-1, is GAGVSQSPSNKVTEKGKDVELRCDPISGHTALYWYRQSLGQGLEFLIYFQGNSAPDKSGLPSDRFSAERTGGSVSTLTIQRTQQEDSAVYLCASSFERNTEAFFGQGTRLTVV.

The gene calls are TRBV2 and TRBJ1-1; possibly TRBD1 for D (6 bases). Germline-derived CDR1 and CDR2 are SNHLY and FYNNEI. V gave up 4 bases and J gave up 0 bases, with 9 bases separating them. The CDR3 length is 14 residues. CDR3 in amino acids: CASSGGALNTEAFF. The CDR3 nucleotides are TGTGCCAGCAGTGGGGGGGCGCTGAACACTGAAGCTTTCTTT.

Notes on this clonotype: Lacking the conserved final phenylalanine or tryptophan, this CDR3 likely reflects a read error. This chain connects TRBV10-3 to TRBJ1-2, with D possibly matching TRBD1 (6 bases). CDR1 and CDR2 (germline): ENHRY, SYGVKD. This CDR3 spans 14 amino acids. This chain's CDR3 is CASSLSTGLYGYTS. DNA for the CDR3: TGTGCCAGCAGTTTATCGACAGGTCTCTATGGCTACACCTCC.

The table lists this clonotype with a few counts. In nucleotides, the CDR3 is TGTGCCAGCAGCCAGACTAGCGGCTCCTACGAGCAGTACTTC. Translated: CASSQTSGSYEQYF. The chain has TRBV6-1 and TRBJ2-7; 9 bases match TRBD2. The V and J ends lost 6 bases and 0 bases, in that order; junction bases with no gene match: 3. CDR1 and CDR2 (germline): MNHNS, SASEGT. CDR3 length: 14 amino acids.

This chain uses TRBV10-1 with TRBJ2-7; TRBD2 agrees at 16 bases. V was clipped by 5 bases and J by 5 bases; unmatched bases: 9. CDR3 size: 17 residues. Germline CDR1 is WNHNN and CDR2 is SYGVQD (reference sequence). CDR3 region: CASSYPPGTSGRDEQYF. CDR3 coding DNA: TGCGCCAGCAGTTATCCTCCCGGGACTAGCGGGAGGGACGAGCAGTACTTC.

V is TRBV7-3 and J is TRBJ2-3; TRBD2 matches 8 bases. CDR1 and CDR2 from the germline V gene are SGHTA and FQGTGA. The CDR3 extends over 15 amino acids. Losses at the gene ends were 2 bases for V and 4 bases for J; bases not matched to a gene: 5. The CDR3 loop reads CASSLRGGGSDTQYF. As DNA, the CDR3 is TGTGCCAGCAGCTTACGGGGGGGCGGGTCAGATACGCAGTATTTT.

A few counts support this clonotype. V gene TRBV12-3 or TRBV12-4 combines with J gene TRBJ2-5, with 11 bases matching TRBD2. The CDR3 has 15 residues. The V segment lost 5 bases and the J segment 2 bases; nucleotides outside the gene matches: 4. This CDR3 reads CASSLGTSGQETQYF. The CDR3 nucleotides read TGTGCCAGCAGTCTCGGGACTAGCGGTCAAGAGACCCAGTACTTC.

The chain is built from TRBV29-1 and TRBJ2-7, with 16 bases that match TRBD2. The CDR3 contains 15 residues. With V trimmed by 6 bases and J by 7 bases, 9 bases remained unmatched. Germline CDR1 SQVTM, CDR2 ANQGSEA. As DNA, the CDR3 is TGCAGCGTCCAGGGACTAGCGGGGGGGCCGGTTGAGCAGTACTTC. Encoded protein: CSVQGLAGGPVEQYF.

The chain combines TRBV25-1 with TRBJ1-1; 9 bases line up with TRBD1. The CDR3 length is 15 residues. Germline CDR1 reads MGHDK; CDR2 reads SYGVNS. Unmatched junction bases numbered 8, after V lost 3 bases and J lost 6 bases. The CDR3 DNA is TGTGCCAGCAGTGAGCTCGGACAGGGGATACCTGAAGCTTTCTTT. Protein sequence: CASSELGQGIPEAFF. Filled out from reference TRBV25-1 and TRBJ1-1, the complete variable domain reads EADIYQTPRYLVIGTGKKITLECSQTMGHDKMYWYQQDPGMELHLIHYSYGVNSTEKGDLSSESTVSRIRTEHFPLTLESARPSHTSQYLCASSELGQGIPEAFFGQGTRLTVV.

This clonotype has a handful of counts. This chain uses TRBV10-1 with TRBJ2-7; D unclear. Per the germline V gene, CDR1 is WNHNN and CDR2 is SYGVQD (reference sequence). V was trimmed by 4 bases and J by 6 bases, leaving 7 bases between them. CDR3 size: 11 residues. The CDR3 region has the DNA TGCGCCAGCAGTGCCCTCCCCGAGCAGTACTTC. Translated, it gives CASSALPEQYF.